The 8 T cell receptor beta chains below come from one sample, sequenced in a study of pediatric ulcerative colitis. Generated by immunoSEQ multiplex PCR, the TCRdb table keeps only in-frame clones and is missing some. The table lists tens of thousands of clones, around 87% of them singletons, with roughly 1.5% in the top ten. Sequencing used blood. Source of these receptors: a boy younger than 18 who was a control in a study of pediatric ulcerative colitis.

The gene calls are TRBV7-8 and TRBJ1-3, with a possible D match to TRBD1 (5 bases). There are 16 residues in the CDR3. Deletions cut 4 bases from V and 2 bases from J, with 15 bases between. Germline CDR1 reads SGHVS; CDR2 reads FQNEAQ. The CDR3 DNA is TGTGCCAGCAGCTCTCTTGGAGGGGCGCCTGGAAACACCATATATTTT. Amino acid sequence: CASSSLGGAPGNTIYF.

The V call is TRBV5-1, the J call TRBJ1-1; no reliable D call. Germline V CDR1 and CDR2: SGHRS, YFSETQ. CDR3 length equals 13 residues. Deletions cut 0 bases from V and 10 bases from J, with 13 bases between. Here the CDR3 DNA reads TGCGCCAGCAGCTTGGAGGTGAACGTAGGAGCTTTCTTT. Its protein is CASSLEVNVGAFF. Full variable domain (missing parts from reference TRBV5-1 and TRBJ1-1): KAGVTQTPRYLIKTRGQQVTLSCSPISGHRSVSWYQQTPGQGLQFLFEYFSETQRNKGNFPGRFSGRQFSNSRSEMNVSTLELGDSALYLCASSLEVNVGAFFGQGTRLTVV.

V gene TRBV28 combines with J gene TRBJ1-4; 8 bases match TRBD1. V was clipped by 1 base and J by 7 bases; unmatched bases: 5. The length of the CDR3 is 15 residues. Per the germline V gene, CDR1 is MDHEN and CDR2 is SYDVKM. CDR3: CASSLSQGAGEKLFF. DNA for the CDR3: TGTGCCAGCAGTTTATCGCAGGGGGCGGGTGAAAAACTGTTTTTT.

This chain joins TRBV6-1 and TRBJ2-2; 8 nucleotides line up with TRBD1. The CDR3 consists of 14 residues. CDR1 is MNHNS, CDR2 SASEGT, per germline. Trimming at V came to 7 bases and at J to 4 bases, leaving 5 bases not matched to a gene. CDR3 nucleotide sequence: TGTGCCAGCACAGGGGGCCCGGGCACCGGGGAGCTGTTTTTT. Encoded protein: CASTGGPGTGELFF.

The J gene is TRBJ2-3, the V gene TRBV9, with 11 bases matching TRBD1. CDR3 size: 17 residues. The trim removed 0 bases at V and 8 bases at J, leaving 11 bases unmatched. Per germline, CDR1 SGDLS and CDR2 YYNGEE. CDR3 residues: CASSVEGTGGTLRTQYF. The CDR3 DNA sequence: TGTGCCAGCAGCGTAGAGGGGACAGGGGGGACCCTACGTACGCAGTATTTT.

The chain carries TRBV27 and TRBJ1-5; possibly TRBD1 for D (5 bases). This CDR3 has 13 amino acids. Germline V CDR1 and CDR2: MNHEY, SMNVEV (reference sequence). V gave up 3 bases and J gave up 9 bases, with 12 bases separating them. CDR3 sequence: CASSFGGNGPQHF. As DNA, the CDR3 is TGTGCCAGCAGTTTCGGGGGGAACGGGCCCCAGCATTTT.

The chain recombines TRBV5-1 with TRBJ2-2; no clear D. CDR3 length: 12 amino acids. Trimming left V 7 bases short and J 4 bases short, with 8 bases between. Germline CDR1 and CDR2: SGHRS and YFSETQ. For the CDR3, the DNA is TGCGCCAGCCGCATCTCCACCGGGGAGCTGTTTTTT. It encodes CASRISTGELFF.

The chain joins TRBV2 to TRBJ2-7; the D gene could be TRBD1 or TRBD2 (5 bases each). The V gene's germline CDR1 is SNHLY and CDR2 FYNNEI. The V end was cut by 9 bases, the J end by 0 bases, with 12 bases between. This CDR3 has 13 residues. CDR3 nucleotide sequence: TGTGCCAGTCAGGGACCGAGCTCCTACGAGCAGTACTTC. Residues: CASQGPSSYEQYF.